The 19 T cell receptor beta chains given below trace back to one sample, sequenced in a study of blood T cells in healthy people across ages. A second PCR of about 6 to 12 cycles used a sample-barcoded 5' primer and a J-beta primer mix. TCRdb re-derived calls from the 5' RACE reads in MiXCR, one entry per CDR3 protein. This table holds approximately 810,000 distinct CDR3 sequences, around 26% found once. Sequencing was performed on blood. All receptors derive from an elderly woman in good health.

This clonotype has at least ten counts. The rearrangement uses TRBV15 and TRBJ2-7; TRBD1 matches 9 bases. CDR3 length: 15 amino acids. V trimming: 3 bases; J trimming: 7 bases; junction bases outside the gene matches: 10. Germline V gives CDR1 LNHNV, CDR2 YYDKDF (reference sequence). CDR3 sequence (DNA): TGTGCCACCAGCAGGGCCGGGACAGGGATTGGGGAGCAGTACTTC. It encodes CATSRAGTGIGEQYF.

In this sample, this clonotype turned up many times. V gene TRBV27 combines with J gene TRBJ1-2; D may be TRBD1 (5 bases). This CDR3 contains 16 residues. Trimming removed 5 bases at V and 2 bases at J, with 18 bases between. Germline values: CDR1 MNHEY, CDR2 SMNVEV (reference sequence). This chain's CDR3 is CASSDRGNYLNYGYTF. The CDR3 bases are TGTGCCAGCAGTGACAGAGGAAATTACCTAAACTATGGCTACACCTTC.

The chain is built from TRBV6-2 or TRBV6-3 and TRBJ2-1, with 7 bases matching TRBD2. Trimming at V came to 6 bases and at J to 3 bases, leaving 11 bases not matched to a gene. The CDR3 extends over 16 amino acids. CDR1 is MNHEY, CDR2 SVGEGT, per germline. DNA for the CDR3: TGTGCCAGCAGGGGACGGAGCGGGGTTCTCTACAATGAGCAGTTCTTC. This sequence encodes CASRGRSGVLYNEQFF.

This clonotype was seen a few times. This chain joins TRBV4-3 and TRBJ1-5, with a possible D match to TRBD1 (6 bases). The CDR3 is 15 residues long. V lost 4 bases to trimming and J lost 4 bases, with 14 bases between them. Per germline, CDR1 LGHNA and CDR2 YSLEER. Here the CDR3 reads CASSPSNRENQPQHF. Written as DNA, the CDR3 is TGCGCCAGCAGCCCCAGCAACAGGGAGAATCAGCCCCAGCATTTT.

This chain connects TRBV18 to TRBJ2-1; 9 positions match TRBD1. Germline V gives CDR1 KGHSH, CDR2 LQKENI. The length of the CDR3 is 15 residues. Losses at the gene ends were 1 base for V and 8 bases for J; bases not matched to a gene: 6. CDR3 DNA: TGTGCCAGCTCACCACAGGGGACAGGGAACGATGAGCAGTTCTTC. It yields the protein CASSPQGTGNDEQFF.

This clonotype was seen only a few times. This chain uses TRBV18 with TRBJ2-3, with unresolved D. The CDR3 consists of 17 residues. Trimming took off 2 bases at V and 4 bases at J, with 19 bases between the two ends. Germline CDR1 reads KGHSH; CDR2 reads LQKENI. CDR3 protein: CASSPVDAVYDADTQYF. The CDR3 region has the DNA TGTGCCAGCTCACCAGTGGACGCGGTTTACGATGCAGATACGCAGTATTTT. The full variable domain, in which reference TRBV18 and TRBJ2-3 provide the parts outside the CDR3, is NAGVMQNPRHLVRRRGQEARLRCSPMKGHSHVYWYRQLPEEGLKFMVYLQKENIIDESGMPKERFSAEFPKEGPSILRIQQVVRGDSAAYFCASSPVDAVYDADTQYFGPGTRLTVL.

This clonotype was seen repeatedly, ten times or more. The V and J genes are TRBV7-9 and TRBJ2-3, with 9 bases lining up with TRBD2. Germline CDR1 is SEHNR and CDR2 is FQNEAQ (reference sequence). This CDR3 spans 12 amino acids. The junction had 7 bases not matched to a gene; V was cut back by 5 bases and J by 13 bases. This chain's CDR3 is CASSPTSGREYF. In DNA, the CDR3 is TGTGCCAGCAGCCCGACTAGCGGTCGGGAGTATTTT.

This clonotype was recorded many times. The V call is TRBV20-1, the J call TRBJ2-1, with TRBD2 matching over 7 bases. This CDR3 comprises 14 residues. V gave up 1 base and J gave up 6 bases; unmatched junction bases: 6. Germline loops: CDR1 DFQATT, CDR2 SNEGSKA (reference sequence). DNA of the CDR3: TGCAGTGCTAGAGGGACTAGTCTAAGCAATGAGCAGTTCTTC. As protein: CSARGTSLSNEQFF.

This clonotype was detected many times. The CDR3: CASSLSGAGVSTDTQYF. CDR3 in DNA: TGTGCCAGCAGCTTATCGGGAGCGGGGGTGAGCACAGATACGCAGTATTTT. The chain employs TRBV7-2 and TRBJ2-3, with 8 bases matching TRBD2. Germline assignment: CDR1 SGHTA and CDR2 FQGNSA. This CDR3 is built from 17 residues. V shed 2 bases and J 0 bases; nucleotides not matched to a gene: 7.

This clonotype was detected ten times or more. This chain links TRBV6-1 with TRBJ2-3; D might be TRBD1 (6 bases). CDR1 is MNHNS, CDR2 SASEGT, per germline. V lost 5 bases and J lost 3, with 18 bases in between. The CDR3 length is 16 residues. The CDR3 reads CASSSGQYLPTDTQYF. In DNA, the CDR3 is TGTGCCAGCAGTTCCGGACAGTACTTACCAACAGATACGCAGTATTTT.

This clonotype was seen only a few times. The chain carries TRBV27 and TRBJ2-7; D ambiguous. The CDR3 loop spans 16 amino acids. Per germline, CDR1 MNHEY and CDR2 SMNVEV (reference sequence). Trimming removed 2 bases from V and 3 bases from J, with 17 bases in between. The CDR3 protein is CASSLSTTPARYEQYF. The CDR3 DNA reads TGTGCCAGCAGTTTAAGCACAACCCCCGCTCGCTACGAGCAGTACTTC.

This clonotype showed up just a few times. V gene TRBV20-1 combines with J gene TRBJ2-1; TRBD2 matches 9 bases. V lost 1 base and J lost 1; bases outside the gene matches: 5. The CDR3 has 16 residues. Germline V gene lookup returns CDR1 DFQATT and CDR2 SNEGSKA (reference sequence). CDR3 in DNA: TGCAGTGCTAGAGGGACCCTAGCGGGGTCCTACAATGAGCAGTTCTTC. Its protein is CSARGTLAGSYNEQFF.

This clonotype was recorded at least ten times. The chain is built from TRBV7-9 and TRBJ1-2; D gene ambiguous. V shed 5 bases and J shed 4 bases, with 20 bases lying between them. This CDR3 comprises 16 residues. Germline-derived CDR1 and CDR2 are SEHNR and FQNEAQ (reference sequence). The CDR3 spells CASSPKEYFQAYGYTF. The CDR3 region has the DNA TGTGCCAGCAGCCCGAAAGAGTATTTTCAAGCCTATGGCTACACCTTC.

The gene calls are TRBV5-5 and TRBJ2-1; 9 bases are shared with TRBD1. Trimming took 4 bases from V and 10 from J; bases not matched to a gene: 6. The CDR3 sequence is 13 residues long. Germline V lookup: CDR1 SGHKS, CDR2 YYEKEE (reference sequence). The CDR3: CASSKTGGYEQFF. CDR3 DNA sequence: TGTGCCAGCAGCAAAACAGGGGGCTACGAGCAGTTCTTC.

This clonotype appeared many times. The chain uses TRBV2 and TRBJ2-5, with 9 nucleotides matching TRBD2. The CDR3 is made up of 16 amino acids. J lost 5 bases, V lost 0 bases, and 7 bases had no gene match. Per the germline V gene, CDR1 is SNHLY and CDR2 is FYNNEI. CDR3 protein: CASSEALGGGAETQYF. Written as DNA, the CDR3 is TGTGCCAGCAGTGAAGCGCTTGGCGGGGGGGCCGAGACCCAGTACTTC.

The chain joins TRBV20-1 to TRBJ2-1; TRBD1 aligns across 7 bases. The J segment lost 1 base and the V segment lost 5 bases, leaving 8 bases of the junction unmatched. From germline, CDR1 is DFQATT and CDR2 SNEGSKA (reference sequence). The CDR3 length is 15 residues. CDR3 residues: CSAYTGEYSYNEQFF. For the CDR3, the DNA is TGCAGTGCTTACACAGGGGAGTATTCCTACAATGAGCAGTTCTTC.

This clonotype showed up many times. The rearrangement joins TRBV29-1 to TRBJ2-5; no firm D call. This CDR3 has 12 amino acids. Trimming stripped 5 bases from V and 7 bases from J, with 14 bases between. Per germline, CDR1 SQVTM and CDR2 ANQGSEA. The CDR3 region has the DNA TGCAGCGTTCCTCTAGAATCCGGGACCCAGTACTTC. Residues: CSVPLESGTQYF.

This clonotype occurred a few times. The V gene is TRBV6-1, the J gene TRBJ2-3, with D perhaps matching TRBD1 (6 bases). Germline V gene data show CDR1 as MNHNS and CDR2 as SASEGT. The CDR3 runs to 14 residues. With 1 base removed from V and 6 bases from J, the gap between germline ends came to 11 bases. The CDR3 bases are TGTGCCAGCAGTGAAGACAGGGTGGGGGATACGCAGTATTTT. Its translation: CASSEDRVGDTQYF.

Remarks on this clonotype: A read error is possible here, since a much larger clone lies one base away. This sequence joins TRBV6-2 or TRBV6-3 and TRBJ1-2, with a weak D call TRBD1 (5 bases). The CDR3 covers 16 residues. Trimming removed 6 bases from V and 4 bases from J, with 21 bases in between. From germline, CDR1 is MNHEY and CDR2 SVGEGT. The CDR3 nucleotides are TGTGCCAGCAGCCCGATGAGACTGAACGGGGCCTATGGCTACACCTTC. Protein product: CASSPMRLNGAYGYTF.